The 10 T cell receptor beta chains in this list originate from one sample, sequenced in a study of lymphopenia after photon versus proton radiotherapy. TCRdb's table, derived via immunoSEQ multiplex PCR, lists solely in-frame clones and lacks some. Here the sample spans about 58,000 clones, around 85% being singletons. The starting material was peripheral blood, obtained from a patient treated with proton-based radiotherapy. These receptors all stem from a man between 60 and 70 years old with pancreatic cancer.

The rearrangement uses TRBV10-3 and TRBJ2-5; D gene uncertain. The germline V gene encodes CDR1 ENHRY and CDR2 SYGVKD. This CDR3 is built from 16 residues. V was pared by 6 bases and J by 3 bases, with 20 bases between. Here the CDR3 DNA reads TGTGCCATCAGACCGGACGGCGGCAGCCCAAAAGAGACCCAGTACTTC. As protein: CAIRPDGGSPKETQYF.

The CDR3 sequence is CASSELGQGDGYTF. CDR3 DNA: TGTGCCAGCAGTGAACTCGGACAGGGGGACGGCTACACCTTC. The rearrangement links TRBV25-1 to TRBJ1-2; 10 positions agree with TRBD1. CDR1 is MGHDK and CDR2 is SYGVNS in the germline V gene. CDR3 length: 14 amino acids. Unmatched junction bases numbered 5, after V lost 2 bases and J lost 8 bases.

The V and J genes are TRBV7-2 and TRBJ2-1; D is possibly TRBD1 or TRBD2 (5 bases each). The CDR3 covers 15 residues. Deletions cut 6 bases from V and 5 bases from J, with 17 bases between. The V gene's germline CDR1 is SGHTA and CDR2 FQGNSA. The CDR3 here is CASSHRKGRNNEQFF. CDR3 DNA sequence: TGTGCCAGCAGTCACCGAAAGGGACGGAACAATGAGCAGTTCTTC.

There are a few counts of this clone. V is TRBV7-9 and J is TRBJ2-5, with D unclear. Germline V lookup: CDR1 SEHNR, CDR2 FQNEAQ (reference sequence). The CDR3 is 15 amino acids. Deletions cut 2 bases from V and 3 bases from J, with 13 bases between. The CDR3 nucleotides read TGTGCCAGCAGCTTAATGTCGGCAGGAAAAGAGACCCAGTACTTC. It codes for CASSLMSAGKETQYF. The full variable domain, rest sourced from reference TRBV7-9 and TRBJ2-5, is DTGVSQNPRHKITKRGQNVTFRCDPISEHNRLYWYRQTLGQGPEFLTYFQNEAQLEKSRLLSDRFSAERPKGSFSTLEIQRTEQGDSAMYLCASSLMSAGKETQYFGPGTRLLVL.

Note on this clone: The junction shows a germline mismatch at one end, possibly a read error. V is TRBV5-4 and J is TRBJ2-7, with a weak D call TRBD1 (5 bases). The CDR3 sequence is 15 residues long. Germline CDR1 reads SGHNT; CDR2 reads YYREEE (reference sequence). CDR3 DNA: TGTGCCAGCAGCTTGGATCCGGCAGGGTCCTACAAGCAGTACTTC. Translated: CASSLDPAGSYKQYF.

This chain uses TRBV30 with TRBJ1-4; D remains unclear. The CDR3 sequence is 13 residues long. Germline-derived CDR1 and CDR2 are GTSNPN and SVGIG (reference sequence). V lost 2 bases, J lost 10 bases, and 14 bases lay in between. CDR3 DNA sequence: TGTGCCTGGAGTTTCGGGGTGGATGGAAAACTGTTTTTT. Translating it yields CAWSFGVDGKLFF.

This chain joins TRBV7-9 and TRBJ2-7; no definite D call. V lost 2 bases to trimming and J lost 5 bases, with 7 bases between them. This CDR3 region has 12 residues. Germline values: CDR1 SEHNR, CDR2 FQNEAQ (reference sequence). CDR3 protein: CASSLSAHEQYF. The CDR3 region has the DNA TGTGCCAGCAGCTTAAGCGCCCACGAGCAGTACTTC.

This clone was seen a few times. The chain links TRBV27 to TRBJ1-2; a possible D gene is TRBD1 (5 bases). The germline CDR1 and CDR2 sequences are MNHEY and SMNVEV (reference sequence). CDR3 length equals 15 residues. V was trimmed by 2 bases and J by 6 bases, leaving 16 bases between them. The CDR3 sequence is CASSLKATRGDGYTF. CDR3 bases: TGTGCCAGCAGTTTAAAGGCGACCCGGGGCGATGGCTACACCTTC.

The V call is TRBV6-1, the J call TRBJ1-3, with unresolved D. The germline V gene has CDR1 MNHNS and CDR2 SASEGT. With 0 bases removed from V and 3 bases from J, the gap between germline ends came to 6 bases. The length of the CDR3 is 14 residues. Here the CDR3 reads CASSEAGNGNTIYF. CDR3 coding DNA: TGTGCCAGCAGTGAAGCGGGAAATGGAAACACCATATATTTT.

Within the sample, this clone is medium-sized (0.01 to 0.1%). V is TRBV6-1 and J is TRBJ1-2; 8 nucleotides line up with TRBD1. This CDR3 spans 14 amino acids. Unmatched junction bases numbered 8, after V lost 4 bases and J lost 7 bases. The V gene's germline CDR1 is MNHNS and CDR2 SASEGT. CDR3 loop: CASSGTGTNRGYTF. The DNA of the CDR3 is TGTGCCAGCAGTGGGACAGGGACTAATCGTGGCTACACCTTC.